The 16 T cell receptor beta chains presented below share a single source sample, sequenced in a study of T cells of healthy individuals. TCRdb re-called the 5' RACE reads with MiXCR, one entry per CDR3 protein. The repertoire holds about 96,000 distinct CDR3 sequences, with roughly 15% as singletons. The receptor source for this set is a human donor in good health.

The chain recombines TRBV20-1 with TRBJ2-7; TRBD1 matches 8 bases. Germline-derived CDR1 and CDR2 are DFQATT and SNEGSKA (reference sequence). With 6 bases clipped from V and 0 bases from J, the junction kept 10 bases outside the gene matches. The CDR3 has 15 amino acids. The CDR3 reads CSAPRGRRSSYEQYF. The CDR3 DNA is TGCAGTGCCCCCAGGGGGCGCAGAAGCTCCTACGAGCAGTACTTC.

This clonotype was picked up a small number of times. The chain couples TRBV5-1 to TRBJ1-6; D not certain. This CDR3 has 14 residues. V was clipped by 1 base and J by 7 bases, with 9 bases between them. Germline V gene sequence: CDR1 SGHRS, CDR2 YFSETQ. CDR3 in amino acids: CASSLKPYNSPLHF. CDR3 bases: TGCGCCAGCAGCTTGAAACCGTACAATTCACCCCTCCACTTT. The complete variable domain, with remaining parts taken from reference TRBV5-1 and TRBJ1-6, reads KAGVTQTPRYLIKTRGQQVTLSCSPISGHRSVSWYQQTPGQGLQFLFEYFSETQRNKGNFPGRFSGRQFSNSRSEMNVSTLELGDSALYLCASSLKPYNSPLHFGNGTRLTVT.

At least ten counts were recorded for this clonotype. V is TRBV7-9 and J is TRBJ2-1; no reliable D call. V dropped 5 bases and J dropped 5 bases, with 10 bases sitting between them. This CDR3 has 13 residues. Germline V lookup: CDR1 SEHNR, CDR2 FQNEAQ (reference sequence). This CDR3 is CASSQLGNNEQFF. The CDR3 coding sequence is TGTGCCAGCAGCCAACTTGGGAACAATGAGCAGTTCTTC.

This clonotype was recorded a few times. The chain recombines TRBV4-1 with TRBJ1-2; D call uncertain. Germline-derived CDR1 and CDR2 are MGHRA and YSYEKL. V lost 0 bases and J lost 4, with 12 bases in between. This CDR3 spans 15 amino acids. CDR3 sequence (DNA): TGCGCCAGCAGCCAAGAGGGCGGACTTCTCTATGGCTACACCTTC. Translated, it gives CASSQEGGLLYGYTF.

This rearrangement joins TRBV4-3 to TRBJ2-1; TRBD2 aligns across 13 bases. The CDR3 sequence is 19 residues long. CDR1 and CDR2 (germline): LGHNA, YSLEER. The ends lost 0 bases at V and 5 bases at J; junction bases unmatched: 10. CDR3 amino acids: CASSQDRAGTSGIDNEQFF. For the CDR3, the DNA is TGCGCCAGCAGCCAAGATCGAGCCGGGACTAGCGGGATTGACAATGAGCAGTTCTTC.

The chain employs TRBV7-9 and TRBJ2-1; 11 bases match TRBD2. The CDR3 length is 15 residues. The germline V gene encodes CDR1 SEHNR and CDR2 FQNEAQ (reference sequence). The trim removed 5 bases at V and 4 bases at J, leaving 4 bases unmatched. The DNA of the CDR3 is TGTGCCAGCAGCGTGACTAGCGGGGCTTACAATGAGCAGTTCTTC. Translated: CASSVTSGAYNEQFF.

The chain employs TRBV6-2 or TRBV6-3 and TRBJ2-1; TRBD2 aligns across 11 bases. CDR1 is MNHEY, CDR2 SVGEGT, per germline. The CDR3 loop spans 15 amino acids. The ends lost 6 bases at V and 4 bases at J; junction bases unmatched: 5. CDR3 amino acids: CASRTSGASYNEQFF. CDR3 coding DNA: TGTGCCAGCAGGACTAGCGGGGCCAGTTACAATGAGCAGTTCTTC.

This clonotype was detected ten times or more. The chain carries TRBV7-3 and TRBJ1-1; D remains ambiguous. CDR3 length: 13 residues. Germline CDR1 is SGHTA and CDR2 is FQGTGA. With 2 bases removed from V and 2 bases from J, the gap between germline ends came to 6 bases. The CDR3 loop reads CASSLLDNTEAFF. The DNA of the CDR3 is TGTGCCAGCAGCTTACTGGATAACACTGAAGCTTTCTTT.

This clonotype was seen repeatedly, ten times or more. This chain connects TRBV4-3 to TRBJ2-3; 10 bases align to TRBD1. Germline CDR1 and CDR2: LGHNA and YSLEER. The CDR3 extends over 15 amino acids. V lost 6 bases and J lost 4; bases outside the gene matches: 7. This CDR3 reads CASSHRDRGSDTQYF. CDR3 bases: TGCGCCAGCAGTCACCGGGACAGGGGCTCAGATACGCAGTATTTT.

This clonotype was recorded many times. This chain links TRBV29-1 with TRBJ1-2, with TRBD1 as a possible D gene (6 bases). V was shortened by 4 bases and J by 8 bases, with 17 bases between the two germline ends. The germline V gene has CDR1 SQVTM and CDR2 ANQGSEA. CDR3 length: 13 residues. The CDR3 loop is CSVGSRTEDGYTF. CDR3 bases: TGCAGCGTTGGTTCTAGGACAGAGGACGGCTACACCTTC.

This sequence joins TRBV10-3 and TRBJ2-3, with D tentatively TRBD1 or TRBD2 (5 bases each). Germline V gives CDR1 ENHRY, CDR2 SYGVKD. This CDR3 contains 13 residues. V was trimmed by 3 bases and J by 6 bases, leaving 10 bases between them. Written as DNA, the CDR3 is TGTGCCATCAGTGACGGGGCGGTGGATACGCAGTATTTT. Translation: CAISDGAVDTQYF.

This clonotype came up a few times. The chain uses TRBV9 and TRBJ2-3, with TRBD2 matching 13 bases. Germline V gives CDR1 SGDLS, CDR2 YYNGEE. The CDR3 sequence is 16 residues long. The ends lost 3 bases at V and 4 bases at J; junction bases unmatched: 5. CDR3: CASSDELAGGSDTQYF. The CDR3 DNA reads TGTGCCAGCAGCGACGAACTAGCGGGGGGGTCAGATACGCAGTATTTT.

This clonotype was recorded many times. The chain couples TRBV29-1 to TRBJ1-1, with TRBD1 identical over 7 bases. J gave up 1 base and V 7 bases, and 6 bases lay outside the gene matches. CDR1 and CDR2 (germline): SQVTM, ANQGSEA. The CDR3 totals 13 residues. The CDR3 spells CSAEDRPNTEAFF. The CDR3 coding sequence is TGCAGCGCTGAGGACAGGCCGAACACTGAAGCTTTCTTT. Full variable domain (missing parts from reference TRBV29-1 and TRBJ1-1): SAVISQKPSRDICQRGTSLTIQCQVDSQVTMMFWYRQQPGQSLTLIATANQGSEATYESGFVIDKFPISRPNLTFSTLTVSNMSPEDSSIYLCSAEDRPNTEAFFGQGTRLTVV.

This clonotype was seen ten or more times. The V call is TRBV6-2 or TRBV6-3, the J call TRBJ2-5, with D possibly being TRBD2 (5 bases). Trimming cost V 3 bases and J 1 base, with 6 bases left between them. CDR1 and CDR2 from the germline V gene are MNHEY and SVGEGT. The CDR3 loop spans 13 amino acids. This chain's CDR3 is CASSYRGQETQYF. CDR3 DNA sequence: TGTGCCAGCAGTTATCGGGGCCAAGAGACCCAGTACTTC.

There are many counts of this clonotype. The rearrangement links TRBV29-1 to TRBJ2-5; TRBD2 matches at 9 bases. In germline, CDR1 is SQVTM, CDR2 ANQGSEA. The CDR3 has 15 residues. V lost 7 bases, J lost 2 bases, and 11 bases stayed unmatched. Here the CDR3 reads CSGRTGTSQQETQYF. CDR3 DNA sequence: TGCAGCGGGAGAACCGGGACTAGCCAACAAGAGACCCAGTACTTC.

V usage is TRBV20-1 and J usage is TRBJ2-3; 7 bases line up with TRBD1. This CDR3 contains 15 residues. CDR1 is DFQATT and CDR2 is SNEGSKA in the germline V gene (reference sequence). V shed 0 bases and J 8 bases; nucleotides not matched to a gene: 11. This CDR3 reads CSARDGGTAGSTQYF. As DNA, the CDR3 is TGCAGTGCTAGAGACGGTGGGACAGCCGGTTCTACGCAGTATTTT.